This TCR beta chain was identified during a study of blood T cells in healthy people across ages. The CDR3 sequence is 14 residues long. The V gene end was trimmed by 4 bases and the J gene end by 5 bases; junction bases not matched to a gene: 8. Germline V lookup: CDR1 DFQATT, CDR2 SNEGSKA (reference sequence). Through a sample-barcoded 5' primer and a J-beta primer mix, a second PCR was run for 7 to 11 cycles. Via MiXCR, TCRdb re-called the 5' RACE reads, giving one row per CDR3 protein. The table records some 800,000 distinct CDR3 sequences, around 25% of them present only once. The sample was also reused in another study, on T cells of mothers and their children. That work contributes: Per child, approximately 2.9 million TCR beta CDR3 reads were obtained, against over 10 million per mother.

The sequence derives from a boy aged 10-17 years in good health. The rearrangement links TRBV20-1 to TRBJ2-5, with TRBD1 identical over 9 bases. The sequencing sample was made of blood. Here the CDR3 reads CSATPGQGWETQYF. The CDR3 DNA reads TGCAGTGCTACCCCTGGACAGGGGTGGGAGACCCAGTACTTC.